This TCR beta chain was sequenced in a study of cytomegalovirus exposure and HLA in healthy donors. With 60 Vbeta and 13 Jbeta primers, the PCR was carried out. TCRdb keeps only in-frame clones here, not all; method: immunoSEQ multiplex PCR. The table has 150,000 to 200,000 clones, roughly 13% seen once. Looked up from germline, CDR1 is SGHTA and CDR2 is FQGTGA. With 6 bases removed from V and 4 bases from J, the gap between germline ends came to 10 bases. The CDR3 has 13 residues. This TCR was recovered from a man aged 50-60 years in good health and CMV-seropositive. The sample taken for sequencing was PBMCs. This chain links TRBV7-3 with TRBJ1-3; D remains unclear. The CDR3 nucleotides are TGTGCCAGCAGTCCGGGAGCCGGAAACACCATATATTTT. Translating it yields CASSPGAGNTIYF.